This entry features one T cell receptor beta chain sequence. These data come from a study of OX40 agonist ivuxolimab in advanced cancers. Per germline, CDR1 LNHDA and CDR2 SQIVND (reference sequence). V shed 2 bases, J shed 5 bases, and the junction held 6 bases outside the gene matches. The CDR3 spans 15 residues. TCRdb's table, derived via immunoSEQ multiplex PCR, lists solely in-frame clones and lacks some. This table holds 65,000 to 80,000 clones, 91% found once. The sequence derives from an adult with an advanced solid tumor such as melanoma, head and neck, liver or kidney cancer. The specimen was CD4+ or CD8+ T cells sorted from blood, collected in a trial of the OX40 agonist ivuxolimab. The chain employs TRBV19 and TRBJ1-2; TRBD1 matches at 9 bases. The CDR3 coding sequence is TGTGCCAGTAGTATATTATCGGGACAGGGTTATGGCTACACCTTC. Translating gives CASSILSGQGYGYTF.